These 30 T cell receptor beta chains originate from one sample sequenced in a study of radiotherapy plus CTLA-4 blockade in lung cancer. Here immunoSEQ multiplex PCR was the method, and the copy in TCRdb shows in-frame clones only, minus some. In the table there are over 30,000 clones, 60% to 80% of which are singletons. Sequences were derived from peripheral blood, sampled from a patient treated with radiotherapy plus ipilimumab. These receptors all stem from a human donor with non-small cell lung cancer that progressed on radiotherapy plus ipilimumab.

This clone was detected only a few times. The rearrangement joins TRBV4-2 to TRBJ1-2, with D unresolved. Trimming removed 0 bases from V and 4 bases from J, with 9 bases in between. The CDR3 covers 14 residues. Germline CDR1 and CDR2: LGHNA and YNFKEQ. This chain's CDR3 is CASSQEQSFYGYTF. The DNA for the CDR3 is TGTGCCAGCAGCCAAGAACAGTCGTTCTATGGCTACACCTTC.

The chain recombines TRBV5-4 with TRBJ2-2, with 8 nucleotides matching TRBD2. J lost 11 bases, V lost 1 base, and 10 bases had no gene match. The germline V gene encodes CDR1 SGHNT and CDR2 YYREEE (reference sequence). The CDR3 consists of 15 residues. The CDR3 sequence is CASSLLVAGSVELFF. In nucleotides, the CDR3 is TGTGCCAGCAGCTTGCTAGTAGCGGGGTCGGTAGAGCTGTTTTTT. The variable domain in full, completed from reference TRBV5-4 and TRBJ2-2, reads ETGVTQSPTHLIKTRGQQVTLRCSSQSGHNTVSWYQQALGQGPQFIFQYYREEENGRGNFPPRFSGLQFPNYSSELNVNALELDDSALYLCASSLLVAGSVELFFGEGSRLTVL.

The chain couples TRBV11-3 to TRBJ2-3; 7 bases match TRBD2. Germline CDR1 and CDR2: SGHNT and YENEEA. Trimming at V came to 0 bases and at J to 1 base, leaving 1 base not matched to a gene. The CDR3 spans 15 residues. CDR3 DNA sequence: TGTGCCAGCAGCTTAGACGCGGGGGGCACAGATACGCAGTATTTT. It encodes CASSLDAGGTDTQYF.

This chain links TRBV27 with TRBJ1-1; TRBD1 agrees at 8 bases. Germline CDR1 MNHEY, CDR2 SMNVEV (reference sequence). This CDR3 is built from 15 residues. J lost 1 base, V lost 6 bases, and 7 bases had no gene match. The CDR3 DNA reads TGTGCCAGCAGCCGTCCGGGGACAGGGAACACTGAAGCTTTCTTT. Its translation: CASSRPGTGNTEAFF.

The sample holds a few counts of this clone. The chain is built from TRBV19 and TRBJ1-4, with D unclear. The CDR3 is 13 residues long. The V end lost 7 bases, the J end lost 6 bases, and 12 bases lay between the germline ends. Germline-derived CDR1 and CDR2 are LNHDA and SQIVND (reference sequence). CDR3 amino acids: CASKSGMDEKLFF. For the CDR3, the DNA is TGTGCCAGTAAATCGGGGATGGATGAAAAACTGTTTTTT.

This chain joins TRBV27 and TRBJ1-2; TRBD1 matches 7 bases. CDR3 size: 13 residues. Germline V CDR1 and CDR2: MNHEY, SMNVEV (reference sequence). The V and J ends lost 9 bases and 8 bases, in that order; junction bases with no gene match: 12. The CDR3 DNA is TGTGCCAGTTGGGACAGTTCATTGGGAGGCTACACCTTC. Protein sequence: CASWDSSLGGYTF.

Only one count was recorded for this clone. This chain connects TRBV5-1 to TRBJ1-6, with 8 bases matching TRBD1. The CDR3 is made up of 14 amino acids. V gave up 5 bases and J gave up 5 bases; unmatched junction bases: 3. CDR1 and CDR2 from the germline V gene are SGHRS and YFSETQ. CDR3 in DNA: TGCGCCAGCAGAGAGACAGGGGATAATTCACCCCTCCACTTT. Translated, it gives CASRETGDNSPLHF.

The chain has TRBV6-1 and TRBJ1-4; a weak D match, TRBD1 (5 bases). V dropped 3 bases and J dropped 3 bases, with 11 bases sitting between them. Germline values: CDR1 MNHNS, CDR2 SASEGT. CDR3 length: 15 residues. The CDR3 DNA reads as TGTGCCAGCAGTGAGCTTGGGGCGGCTAATGAAAAACTGTTTTTT. Protein: CASSELGAANEKLFF.

J is TRBJ2-2 and V is TRBV4-3; D remains unclear. Trimming removed 1 base at V and 8 bases at J, with 17 bases between. This CDR3 region has 16 residues. Looked up from germline, CDR1 is LGHNA and CDR2 is YSLEER. Written as DNA, the CDR3 is TGCGCCAGCAGCCAAGTCACGCCCACAGTCGCTGGGGAGCTGTTTTTT. It translates to CASSQVTPTVAGELFF.

The chain employs TRBV11-2 and TRBJ2-7, with unresolved D. The germline V and J ends were trimmed by 5 bases and 6 bases, with 11 bases remaining between them. The CDR3 totals 12 residues. Germline CDR1 SGHAT, CDR2 FQNNGV. CDR3 amino acids: CASSRDIFEQYF. Written as DNA, the CDR3 is TGTGCCAGCAGCCGAGACATATTCGAGCAGTACTTC. The whole variable domain, filled in from reference TRBV11-2 and TRBJ2-7, reads EAGVAQSPRYKIIEKRQSVAFWCNPISGHATLYWYQQILGQGPKLLIQFQNNGVVDDSQLPKDRFSAERLKGVDSTLKIQPAKLEDSAVYLCASSRDIFEQYFGPGTRLTVT.

The chain has TRBV14 and TRBJ1-1, with TRBD1 as a possible D gene (5 bases). The V end was cut by 10 bases, the J end by 6 bases, with 18 bases between. This CDR3 comprises 13 residues. Germline assignment: CDR1 SGHDN and CDR2 FVKESK. The CDR3 sequence: CATRAGPGAEAFF. The DNA of the CDR3 is TGTGCCACCAGGGCGGGCCCGGGGGCTGAAGCTTTCTTT. The full variable domain, rest sourced from reference TRBV14 and TRBJ1-1, is EAGVTQFPSHSVIEKGQTVTLRCDPISGHDNLYWYRRVMGKEIKFLLHFVKESKQDESGMPNNRFLAERTGGTYSTLKVQPAELEDSGVYFCATRAGPGAEAFFGQGTRLTVV.

The chain's CDR3 is CAIRPGQGSEAFF. The DNA of the CDR3 is TGTGCCATCAGACCGGGACAGGGGTCTGAAGCTTTCTTT. The chain uses TRBV10-3 and TRBJ1-1; 10 bases align to TRBD1. The CDR3 covers 13 residues. V lost 6 bases to trimming and J lost 6 bases; unmatched junction nucleotides: 4. The germline CDR1 and CDR2 sequences are ENHRY and SYGVKD.

This chain joins TRBV7-2 and TRBJ2-7, with TRBD2 as a possible D gene (6 bases). This CDR3 region has 14 residues. Trimming cost V 5 bases and J 3 bases, with 14 bases left between them. Germline assignment: CDR1 SGHTA and CDR2 FQGNSA. The CDR3 region is CASSPSTGVYEQYF. CDR3 sequence (DNA): TGTGCCAGCAGCCCCTCGACGGGAGTCTACGAGCAGTACTTC.

This clone came up once. V is TRBV27 and J is TRBJ2-7; 8 bases align to TRBD1. The length of the CDR3 is 16 residues. The V and J ends lost 2 bases and 2 bases, in that order; junction bases with no gene match: 8. CDR1 MNHEY and CDR2 SMNVEV come from the germline V gene (reference sequence). As DNA, the CDR3 is TGTGCCAGCAGTTTACTGGCAGGGGGCTTACCCTACGAGCAGTACTTC. It is translated as CASSLLAGGLPYEQYF.

The sample holds one count of this clone. The V gene is TRBV11-1, the J gene TRBJ1-3; D is ambiguous. V gave up 3 bases and J gave up 0 bases, with 6 bases separating them. CDR3 length: 14 residues. The germline V gene encodes CDR1 SGHAT and CDR2 FQDESV (reference sequence). The CDR3 here is CASSLAVSGNTIYF. CDR3 sequence (DNA): TGTGCCAGCAGCTTGGCAGTCTCTGGAAACACCATATATTTT.

The gene calls are TRBV19 and TRBJ2-7; D is uncertain. The CDR3 sequence is 13 residues long. V lost 3 bases and J lost 3, with 9 bases in between. CDR1 and CDR2 from the germline V gene are LNHDA and SQIVND (reference sequence). This chain's CDR3 is CASSMQRNYEQYF. CDR3 nucleotide sequence: TGTGCCAGTAGTATGCAGAGGAACTACGAGCAGTACTTC.

This sequence joins TRBV29-1 and TRBJ2-7, with 11 positions matching TRBD2. The germline CDR1 and CDR2 sequences are SQVTM and ANQGSEA. The ends lost 6 bases at V and 6 bases at J; junction bases unmatched: 13. The CDR3 loop spans 15 amino acids. CDR3 nucleotides: TGCAGCGTCGAAAGCGTAGGGACTAGCGGAAGCGAGCAGTACTTC. It specifies CSVESVGTSGSEQYF.

The chain couples TRBV7-3 to TRBJ1-2; the D gene is possibly TRBD1 (5 bases). Per germline, CDR1 SGHTA and CDR2 FQGTGA. The CDR3 has 13 amino acids. V lost 5 bases and J 4 bases, leaving 11 bases between the germline ends. The CDR3 DNA reads TGTGCCAGCAGCGTGCAGGGAGGCTATGGCTACACCTTC. Translation gives CASSVQGGYGYTF.

This clone was seen once. Written as DNA, the CDR3 is TGTGCCAGTAGTATAGCGGTCGGGGGGACTGTGACCTACGAGCAGTACTTC. Its translation is CASSIAVGGTVTYEQYF. The rearrangement links TRBV19 to TRBJ2-7, with TRBD2 matching 7 bases. Germline V gives CDR1 LNHDA, CDR2 SQIVND (reference sequence). V lost 1 base, J lost 2 bases, and 11 bases stayed unmatched. CDR3 length: 17 residues.

The table lists this clone with a count of one. V is TRBV2 and J is TRBJ1-2, with 9 bases matching TRBD1. V lost 8 bases, J lost 0 bases, and 10 bases stayed unmatched. Germline V gene data show CDR1 as SNHLY and CDR2 as FYNNEI. The CDR3 extends over 16 amino acids. CDR3 DNA: TGTGCCAGCTTACTTGTTCGGACAGGGGCTAACTATGGCTACACCTTC. This gives the protein CASLLVRTGANYGYTF. The full variable domain, in which reference TRBV2 and TRBJ1-2 provide the parts outside the CDR3, is EPEVTQTPSHQVTQMGQEVILRCVPISNHLYFYWYRQILGQKVEFLVSFYNNEISEKSEIFDDQFSVERPDGSNFTLKIRSTKLEDSAMYFCASLLVRTGANYGYTFGSGTRLTVV.

Remarks on this clone: Other nucleotide sequences from this sample produce the same CDR3. V usage is TRBV7-2 and J usage is TRBJ1-6; D remains ambiguous. Germline V gene sequence: CDR1 SGHTA, CDR2 FQGNSA. The CDR3 length is 15 residues. The ends were cut back, 2 bases at V and 7 bases at J, with 12 bases in the middle. For the CDR3, the DNA is TGTGCCAGCAGCTTAACTACGGGTAGCAATTCACCCCTCCACTTT. Its protein is CASSLTTGSNSPLHF.

In its sample, this clone was seen a few times. This rearrangement joins TRBV7-9 to TRBJ1-4; the D gene is possibly TRBD1 (6 bases). Trimming left V 0 bases short and J 3 bases short, with 8 bases between. Germline CDR1 SEHNR, CDR2 FQNEAQ (reference sequence). The CDR3 consists of 15 residues. Here the CDR3 DNA reads TGTGCCAGCAGCTTAGCAGGGGGATCTAATGAAAAACTGTTTTTT. Amino acids: CASSLAGGSNEKLFF.

J is TRBJ2-1 and V is TRBV29-1; the match to TRBD2 covers 15 bases. The germline V gene encodes CDR1 SQVTM and CDR2 ANQGSEA. There are 18 residues in the CDR3. V lost 6 bases to trimming and J lost 2 bases; unmatched junction nucleotides: 11. The CDR3 bases are TGCAGCGTATTCCCCGGGACTAGCGGGGGGACACCCTACAATGAGCAGTTCTTC. It specifies CSVFPGTSGGTPYNEQFF.

The J gene is TRBJ2-5, the V gene TRBV19; 9 bases are a match to TRBD1. The trim removed 5 bases at V and 5 bases at J, leaving 12 bases unmatched. Germline V gene data show CDR1 as LNHDA and CDR2 as SQIVND (reference sequence). CDR3 length: 16 amino acids. The CDR3: CASSDVGTGSWETQYF. The CDR3 DNA follows: TGTGCCAGTAGTGACGTGGGGACAGGGAGTTGGGAGACCCAGTACTTC. The full variable domain, its missing parts supplied by reference TRBV19 and TRBJ2-5, is DGGITQSPKYLFRKEGQNVTLSCEQNLNHDAMYWYRQDPGQGLRLIYYSQIVNDFQKGDIAEGYSVSREKKESFPLTVTSAQKNPTAFYLCASSDVGTGSWETQYFGPGTRLLVL.

The chain links TRBV2 to TRBJ1-2; weak D call: TRBD1 (5 bases). V lost 0 bases to trimming and J lost 4 bases, with 6 bases between them. The germline V gene has CDR1 SNHLY and CDR2 FYNNEI. The CDR3 contains 13 residues. The CDR3 region is CASSEAGPYGYTF. CDR3 nucleotide sequence: TGTGCCAGCAGTGAAGCGGGGCCCTATGGCTACACCTTC.

This clone has just one count. In DNA, the CDR3 is TGTGCCAGCAGTTTCGCAGGGGGCGATGGCTACACCTTC. The encoded protein is CASSFAGGDGYTF. The V gene is TRBV6-5, the J gene TRBJ1-2; TRBD1 matches at 8 bases. The germline V gene encodes CDR1 MNHEY and CDR2 SVGAGI. This CDR3 has 13 residues. Unmatched junction bases numbered 4, after V lost 4 bases and J lost 6 bases.

The chain uses TRBV27 and TRBJ1-1; tentative D call: TRBD1 (6 bases). V lost 2 bases and J 0 bases, leaving 10 bases between the germline ends. Per the germline V gene, CDR1 is MNHEY and CDR2 is SMNVEV (reference sequence). This CDR3 spans 15 amino acids. The CDR3 DNA follows: TGTGCCAGCAGTTTACCTGGACAGATGAACACTGAAGCTTTCTTT. Translated: CASSLPGQMNTEAFF.

This clone was recorded once. The chain has TRBV5-1 and TRBJ2-1, with 9 bases lining up with TRBD1. Germline values: CDR1 SGHRS, CDR2 YFSETQ. The CDR3 length is 15 residues. J gave up 5 bases and V 4 bases, and 7 bases lay outside the gene matches. The CDR3 loop is CASSASGQGNNEQFF. The CDR3 coding sequence is TGCGCCAGCAGCGCGTCGGGACAGGGCAACAATGAGCAGTTCTTC. Full variable domain (rest looked up from reference TRBV5-1 and TRBJ2-1): KAGVTQTPRYLIKTRGQQVTLSCSPISGHRSVSWYQQTPGQGLQFLFEYFSETQRNKGNFPGRFSGRQFSNSRSEMNVSTLELGDSALYLCASSASGQGNNEQFFGPGTRLTVL.

This clone was counted a few times. The V and J genes are TRBV4-2 and TRBJ2-5; TRBD2 might be the D (6 bases). The DNA matches TRBJ2-7 better at its end, which makes the J call doubtful. CDR3 length equals 15 residues. Germline V gene lookup returns CDR1 LGHNA and CDR2 YNFKEQ. The CDR3 nucleotides read TGTGCCAGCAGCCAAGATGTGGGGGGTACCTACGAGCAGTACTTC. It codes for CASSQDVGGTYEQYF.

Here the CDR3 reads CASSEAPLTRTDAGANVLTF. The CDR3 bases are TGTGCCAGCAGTGAAGCCCCCCTCACCCGGACAGACGCTGGGGCCAACGTCCTGACTTTC. This chain links TRBV6-1 with TRBJ2-6, with D tentatively TRBD1 (6 bases). Germline CDR1 MNHNS, CDR2 SASEGT. V was pared by 0 bases and J by 2 bases, with 20 bases between. This CDR3 has 20 amino acids.